This TCR beta chain is drawn from a study of cytomegalovirus exposure and HLA in healthy donors. Data came from immunoSEQ multiplex PCR; TCRdb stores just in-frame clones and leaves some out. The sample shows some 190,000 clones, roughly 86% of them seen only once. Comments on this clone: Antigen specificity is unknown.

The donors were in the roughly 120-subject validation cohort, distinct from the roughly 700-subject first cohort. Study-wide findings and caveats: Diagnosis of cytomegalovirus status made by the classifier reportedly showed high specificity and sensitivity.

V was trimmed by 6 bases and J by 7 bases, leaving 13 bases between them. The CDR3 sequence is 13 residues long. Germline V gene lookup returns CDR1 SNHLY and CDR2 FYNNEI. This TCR derives from a man younger than 40 in good health and CMV-seropositive. Sequencing was performed on PBMCs. This chain uses TRBV2 with TRBJ2-4; D is perhaps TRBD1 (6 bases). CDR3 loop: CASRRYRANIQYF. The CDR3 nucleotides read TGTGCCAGCAGGCGGTACAGGGCGAACATTCAGTACTTC.